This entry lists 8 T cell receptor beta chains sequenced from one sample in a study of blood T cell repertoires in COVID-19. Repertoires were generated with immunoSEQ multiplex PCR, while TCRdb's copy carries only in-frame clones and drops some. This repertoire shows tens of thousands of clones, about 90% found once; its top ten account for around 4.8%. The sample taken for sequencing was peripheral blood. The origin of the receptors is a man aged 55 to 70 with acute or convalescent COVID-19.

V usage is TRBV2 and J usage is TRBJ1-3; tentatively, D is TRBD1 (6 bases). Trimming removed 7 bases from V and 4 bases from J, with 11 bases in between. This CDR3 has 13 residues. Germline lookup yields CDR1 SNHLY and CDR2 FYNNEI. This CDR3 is CASTGENGNTIYF. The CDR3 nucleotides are TGTGCCAGCACAGGGGAAAACGGAAACACCATATATTTT.

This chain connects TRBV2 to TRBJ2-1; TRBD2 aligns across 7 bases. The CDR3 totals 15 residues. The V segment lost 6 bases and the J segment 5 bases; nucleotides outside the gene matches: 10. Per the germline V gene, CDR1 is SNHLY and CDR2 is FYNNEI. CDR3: CASRRGGSQNNEQFF. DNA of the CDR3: TGTGCCAGCAGAAGAGGCGGGAGTCAAAACAATGAGCAGTTCTTC.

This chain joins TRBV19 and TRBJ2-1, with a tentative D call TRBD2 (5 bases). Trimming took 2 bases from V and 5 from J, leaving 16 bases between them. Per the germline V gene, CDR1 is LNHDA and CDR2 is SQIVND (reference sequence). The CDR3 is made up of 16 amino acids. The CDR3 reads CASSIRLAGLDNEQFF. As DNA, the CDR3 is TGTGCCAGTAGTATAAGACTGGCGGGCTTGGACAATGAGCAGTTCTTC.

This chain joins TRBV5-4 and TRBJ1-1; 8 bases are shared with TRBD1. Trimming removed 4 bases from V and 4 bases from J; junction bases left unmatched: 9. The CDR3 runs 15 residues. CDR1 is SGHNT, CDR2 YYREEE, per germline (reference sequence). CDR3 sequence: CASSTRTGQGTEAFF. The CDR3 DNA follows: TGTGCCAGCAGCACACGGACAGGGCAGGGCACTGAAGCTTTCTTT.

The CDR3 DNA reads as TGCGCCAGCAGCCAAGATCCGGGGGTCAGTTTGGTCGGCTACACCTTC. It codes for CASSQDPGVSLVGYTF. The V and J genes are TRBV4-1 and TRBJ1-2; perhaps TRBD1 as D (5 bases). The V end was cut by 0 bases, the J end by 8 bases, with 19 bases between. CDR1 is MGHRA, CDR2 YSYEKL, per germline. The CDR3 spans 16 residues.

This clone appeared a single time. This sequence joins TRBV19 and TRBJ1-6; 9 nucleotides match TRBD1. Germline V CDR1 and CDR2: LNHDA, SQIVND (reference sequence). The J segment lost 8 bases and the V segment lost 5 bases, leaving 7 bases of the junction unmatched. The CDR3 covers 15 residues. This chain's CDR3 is CASSGTGTGHSPLHF. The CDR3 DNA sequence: TGTGCCAGTAGTGGGACCGGGACAGGGCATTCACCCCTCCACTTT.

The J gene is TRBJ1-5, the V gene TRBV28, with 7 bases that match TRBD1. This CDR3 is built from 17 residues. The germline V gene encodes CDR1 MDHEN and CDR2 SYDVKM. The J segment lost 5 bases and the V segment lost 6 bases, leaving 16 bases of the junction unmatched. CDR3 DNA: TGTGCCAGCAGGTCAACTTACAGGGGCCCTTCTTATCAGCCCCAGCATTTT. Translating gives CASRSTYRGPSYQPQHF.

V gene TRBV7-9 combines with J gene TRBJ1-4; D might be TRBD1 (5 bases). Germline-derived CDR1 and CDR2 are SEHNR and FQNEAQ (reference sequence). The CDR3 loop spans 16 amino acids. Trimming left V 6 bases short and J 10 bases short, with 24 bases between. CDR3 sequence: CASSPRSGGLGGKLFF. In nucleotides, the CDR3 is TGTGCCAGCAGTCCCCGGTCGGGAGGACTTGGGGGAAAACTGTTTTTT.